This TCR beta chain came from a study of CD8 T cells in Susac syndrome. RNA totalling roughly 0.45 to 1 ug underwent reverse transcription with random hexamers. TCRdb analysed the immunoSEQ multiplex PCR reads with MiXCR anew, one entry per CDR3 protein. The sample has 330,000 or so distinct CDR3 sequences, around 85% seen once; the top ten hold roughly 0.21%. This receptor was identified in a human donor with multiple sclerosis. Sequences were obtained from CD8+ T cells from PBMCs.

The CDR3 here is CAWSATGHLNGYTF. As DNA, the CDR3 is TGTGCCTGGAGTGCCACAGGGCACCTTAATGGCTACACCTTC. The rearrangement uses TRBV30 and TRBJ1-2; a possible D gene is TRBD1 (6 bases). V was trimmed by 1 base and J by 6 bases, leaving 15 bases between them. Germline V CDR1 and CDR2: GTSNPN, SVGIG (reference sequence). CDR3 length: 14 amino acids.